This T cell receptor beta chain was identified in a study of CD8+ T cells in alopecia areata. The overall study: Female C3H/HeJ mice aged roughly 7-10 weeks received skin from spontaneously alopecic C3H/HeJ graft donors aged about 6-12 months.

This clone is medium-sized by share. No antigen is known for it. Gene names denote mouse genes. The read stops 4 residues short of the end of the CDR3; the missing end is completed from the germline J gene. Other DNA sequences in this sample translate to the same CDR3. General study findings and limits: Clarity of TCR sharing across patients fell short of that in mice, possibly HLA-related. Scalp samples also yield sequences of resident alphabeta T cells from normal skin.

Germline lookup yields CDR1 FNHDT and CDR2 SITEND (reference sequence). The CDR3 has 15 amino acids. With V trimmed by 2 bases and J by 4 bases, 2 bases remained unmatched. Cells that came from pooled cutaneous lymph nodes were sorted using CD4, CD8alpha, NKG2D, NKG2ACE and other markers. Reverse transcription of extracted RNA yielded cDNA, which provided the sequencing template. Data came from immunoSEQ multiplex PCR; TCRdb stores just in-frame clones and leaves some out. The repertoire consists of about 9,000 clones, none detected only once. The TCR sequence derives from a C3H/HeJ mouse with alopecia areata. This mouse strain has H2-k as its MHC haplotype. The chain recombines TRBV19 with TRBJ2-1, with 11 positions matching TRBD2. Sequenced input: CD8+ T cells sorted from a lymph node. This CDR3 is CASSIGTGGYAEQFF. The DNA read from the CDR3 is TGTGCCAGCAGTATTGGGACTGGGGGATATGCT.